These T cell receptor beta chains were read from a single sample in a study of shared clonotypes between healthy human individuals. Generated by immunoSEQ multiplex PCR, the TCRdb table keeps only in-frame clones and is missing some. The sample has roughly 1,000,000 clones, roughly 74% seen once. Source material: memory CD4+ T cells from PBMCs. The receptors were gathered from a man aged 18 to 29 in good health. Some clones in this sample may be carry-over from other donors' samples. The CDR3 runs from the conserved cysteine through the conserved F or W. A D gene is named only where the DNA matches it firmly. Only some rows state a clone size, as once, few, many or a class for expanded clones.

V: TRBV10-3
D: .
size: .
J: TRBJ1-1
length: 16
DNA: TGTGCCATCAGATTTGAGATTTCGGGGTTGAACACTGAAGCTTTCTTT
CDR3: CAIRFEISGLNTEAFF

V: TRBV28
D: .
size: .
J: TRBJ2-1
length: 16
DNA: TGTGCCAGCAGTCCGACCGTACCCGCCCGTTACAATGAGCAGTTCTTC
CDR3: CASSPTVPARYNEQFF

V: TRBV18
D: TRBD1
size: .
J: TRBJ2-7
length: 14
DNA: TGTGCCAGCTCATGGAGGACAGGGTCCTACGAGCAGTACTTC
CDR3: CASSWRTGSYEQYF

V: TRBV28
D: .
size: few
J: TRBJ2-5
length: 13
DNA: TGTGCCAGCAGGGTGCTCGGACAGGAGACCCAGTACTTC
CDR3: CASRVLGQETQYF

V: TRBV7-3
D: TRBD2
size: once
J: TRBJ2-1
length: 14
DNA: TGTGCCAGCAGCGTGACTAGCGGGGACAATGAGCAGTTCTTC
CDR3: CASSVTSGDNEQFF

V: TRBV18
D: TRBD1
size: .
J: TRBJ2-3
length: 16
DNA: TGTGCCAGCTCACTCGACAGGGGGCTAATAACAGATACGCAGTATTTT
CDR3: CASSLDRGLITDTQYF

V: TRBV5-1
D: .
size: .
J: TRBJ2-3
length: 14
DNA: TGCGCCAGCAGCCCTCTGGGCGGAACAGATACGCAGTATTTT
CDR3: CASSPLGGTDTQYF

V: TRBV19
D: .
size: .
J: TRBJ1-5
length: 15
DNA: TGTGCCAGTAGCCGGTACAGGGCTGGGAATCAGCCCCAGCATTTT
CDR3: CASSRYRAGNQPQHF

V: TRBV30
D: .
size: few
J: TRBJ1-5
length: 12
DNA: TGTGCCTGGAGTTACGGTCGCCAGCCCCAGCATTTT
CDR3: CAWSYGRQPQHF

V: TRBV10-3
D: TRBD1
size: .
J: TRBJ2-6
length: 16
DNA: TGTGCCACGCAGGGACAGGCCGGCTCTGGGGCCAACGTCCTGACTTTC
CDR3: CATQGQAGSGANVLTF

V: TRBV10-3
D: TRBD2
size: .
J: TRBJ2-1
length: 16
DNA: TGTGCCATCAGTGAGTCACGGGAGATAGGGAGGGGTGAGCAGTTCTTC
CDR3: CAISESREIGRGEQFF

V: TRBV19
D: .
size: .
J: TRBJ1-1
length: 13
DNA: TGTGCCAGTAGCATAAGAGAAAGAACTGAAGCTTTCTTT
CDR3: CASSIRERTEAFF

V: TRBV6-1
D: .
size: .
J: TRBJ2-1
length: 15
DNA: TGTGCCAGCAGTGTCAATCTATTCCTCTACAATGAGCAGTTCTTC
CDR3: CASSVNLFLYNEQFF

V: TRBV6-5
D: .
size: once
J: TRBJ1-1
length: 13
DNA: TGTGCCACTAGGCGGCGGCAGAACACTGAAGCTTTCTTT
CDR3: CATRRRQNTEAFF

V: TRBV28
D: TRBD2
size: .
J: TRBJ2-1
length: 17
DNA: TGTGCCAGCAGTTCCCCGAGTAGCGGGAGCTCCTACAATGAGCAGTTCTTC
CDR3: CASSSPSSGSSYNEQFF

V: TRBV5-1
D: TRBD2
size: .
J: TRBJ2-7
length: 17
DNA: TGCGCCAGCAGCCCCAGGACTAGCGGGGTGAGCTCCTACGAGCAGTACTTC
CDR3: CASSPRTSGVSSYEQYF

V: TRBV5-4
D: .
size: once
J: TRBJ1-2
length: 14
DNA: TGTGCCAGCAGCTTTCAGGGTCCCAGCTATGGCTACACCTTC
CDR3: CASSFQGPSYGYTF

V: TRBV29-1
D: .
size: once
J: TRBJ2-3
length: 12
DNA: TGCAGCGGCAGCCTTAGCACAGATACGCAGTATTTT
CDR3: CSGSLSTDTQYF

V: TRBV2
D: .
size: many
J: TRBJ1-1
length: 14
DNA: TGTGCCAGCGGCTCCTCACGGGGGAACACTGAAGCTTTCTTT
CDR3: CASGSSRGNTEAFF

V: TRBV2
D: TRBD1
size: few
J: TRBJ1-2
length: 15
DNA: TGTGCCAGCAGTGCCCGGGACAGGCGGTTGGATGGCTACACCTTC
CDR3: CASSARDRRLDGYTF

V: TRBV9
D: TRBD1
size: once
J: TRBJ1-2
length: 14
DNA: TGTGCCAGCAGCGTAGTTGGGACAGCCTATGGCTACACCTTC
CDR3: CASSVVGTAYGYTF

V: TRBV28
D: TRBD2
size: .
J: TRBJ2-3
length: 18
DNA: TGTGCCAGCAGACCGGGACTAGCGGGAGCAGGTAGCACAGATACGCAGTATTTT
CDR3: CASRPGLAGAGSTDTQYF

V: TRBV27
D: .
size: .
J: TRBJ2-7
length: 14
DNA: TGTGCCAGCCGCCTCGCAGGGGACTCCTACGAGCAGTACTTC
CDR3: CASRLAGDSYEQYF

V: TRBV18
D: .
size: .
J: TRBJ1-1
length: 15
DNA: TGTGCCAGCTCACCAACCAGCCAGGGGAACACTGAAGCTTTCTTT
CDR3: CASSPTSQGNTEAFF

V: TRBV14
D: .
size: once
J: TRBJ1-2
length: 15
DNA: TGTGCCAGCAGCCGTTTAGGACAGTCGGTTTATGGCTACACCTTC
CDR3: CASSRLGQSVYGYTF

V: TRBV28
D: .
size: .
J: TRBJ1-1
length: 13
DNA: TGTGCCAGTTGGGGACACACGAACACTGAAGCTTTCTTT
CDR3: CASWGHTNTEAFF

V: TRBV5-6
D: .
size: .
J: TRBJ1-4
length: 13
DNA: TGTGCCAGCAGCTTATGGACAGCGGAAAAACTGTTTTTT
CDR3: CASSLWTAEKLFF

V: TRBV6-1
D: .
size: once
J: TRBJ2-2
length: 13
DNA: TGTGCCAGCACGGAACACTCCTCCGGGGAGCTGTTTTTT
CDR3: CASTEHSSGELFF

V: TRBV11-1
D: TRBD2
size: .
J: TRBJ2-1
length: 18
DNA: TGTGCCAGCAGCTTGGGGGCTAGCGGGAGGGCCCAGTACAATGAGCAGTTCTTC
CDR3: CASSLGASGRAQYNEQFF

V: TRBV18
D: .
size: .
J: TRBJ2-1
length: 12
DNA: TGTGCCAGCTCACCAACAGACAATGAGCAGTTCTTC
CDR3: CASSPTDNEQFF

V: TRBV18
D: .
size: .
J: TRBJ2-7
length: 15
DNA: TGTGCCAGCTCACCTAGGAGGGGGGCCGCCTACGAGCAGTACTTC
CDR3: CASSPRRGAAYEQYF

V: TRBV5-1
D: .
size: few
J: TRBJ1-1
length: 14
DNA: TGCGCCAGCAGCTACACAGGGACGGGCACTGAAGCTTTCTTT
CDR3: CASSYTGTGTEAFF

V: TRBV5-1
D: .
size: once
J: TRBJ2-5
length: 14
DNA: TGCGCCAGCAGCTTAACAGGGCCCCAAGAGACCCAGTACTTC
CDR3: CASSLTGPQETQYF

V: TRBV28
D: .
size: .
J: TRBJ1-1
length: 16
DNA: TGTGCCAGCAGTTTATCCGCAGGGACCTATAGCCCTGAAGCTTTCTTT
CDR3: CASSLSAGTYSPEAFF

V: TRBV5-1
D: TRBD2
size: many
J: TRBJ2-7
length: 16
DNA: TGCGCCAGCAGCTTGGCGGTAGCGGGAGAGACCTACGAGCAGTACTTC
CDR3: CASSLAVAGETYEQYF

V: TRBV28
D: .
size: .
J: TRBJ1-1
length: 15
DNA: TGTGCCAGCAGTCCCCAAAGGGGAGGGAACACTGAAGCTTTCTTT
CDR3: CASSPQRGGNTEAFF

V: TRBV2
D: .
size: .
J: TRBJ2-7
length: 12
DNA: TGTGCCACCTCGTTTAGCTCCTACGAGCAGTACTTC
CDR3: CATSFSSYEQYF

V: TRBV5-1
D: .
size: .
J: TRBJ2-7
length: 13
DNA: TGCGCCAGCAGTTCATACAGCTCCTACGAGCAGTACTTC
CDR3: CASSSYSSYEQYF

V: TRBV7-3
D: .
size: .
J: TRBJ2-3
length: 15
DNA: TGTGCCAGCAGCGCCTCAGGTAGCGAAACAGATACGCAGTATTTT
CDR3: CASSASGSETDTQYF

V: TRBV6-5
D: .
size: once
J: TRBJ1-2
length: 14
DNA: TGTGCCAGCAGGGAAATCGGGACACGGAATGGCTACACCTTC
CDR3: CASREIGTRNGYTF

V: TRBV10-3
D: .
size: once
J: TRBJ1-3
length: 17
DNA: TGTGCCATCAGCGGCCCGGGCGGGGGGGGCTCTGGAAACACCATATATTTT
CDR3: CAISGPGGGGSGNTIYF

V: TRBV28
D: .
size: few
J: TRBJ2-7
length: 13
DNA: TGTGCCAGCAGACAGGACCATAACTACGAGCAGTACTTC
CDR3: CASRQDHNYEQYF

V: TRBV6-1
D: .
size: .
J: TRBJ2-5
length: 15
DNA: TGTGCCAGCAGTCAGGGGCTAACGGGGAAAGAGACCCAGTACTTC
CDR3: CASSQGLTGKETQYF

V: TRBV6-6
D: .
size: .
J: TRBJ2-7
length: 13
DNA: TGTGCCAGCAGTTACGGACACAACTACGAGCAGTACTTC
CDR3: CASSYGHNYEQYF

V: TRBV15
D: .
size: .
J: TRBJ2-2
length: 18
DNA: TGTGCCACCAGCACAGGGCCTAGTAGGACGGTTAACACCGGGGAGCTGTTTTTT
CDR3: CATSTGPSRTVNTGELFF

V: TRBV29-1
D: .
size: .
J: TRBJ2-1
length: 14
DNA: TGCAGCGTTGAACTGACGGAAACCTACAATGAGCAGTTCTTC
CDR3: CSVELTETYNEQFF

V: TRBV30
D: .
size: .
J: TRBJ1-2
length: 14
DNA: TGTGCCTGGAGCAAAATGAACCGGGGCTATGGCTACACCTTC
CDR3: CAWSKMNRGYGYTF

V: TRBV11-2
D: .
size: few
J: TRBJ1-5
length: 14
DNA: TGTGCCAGCAGCGGGTCCCTTAGCAATCAGCCCCAGCATTTT
CDR3: CASSGSLSNQPQHF

V: TRBV28
D: .
size: .
J: TRBJ1-2
length: 16
DNA: TGTGCCAGCAGTCCCATCTCTCGGGACGTAGGCTATGGCTACACCTTC
CDR3: CASSPISRDVGYGYTF